Below are 8 T cell receptor beta chains sequenced from a single sample in a study of cytomegalovirus exposure and HLA in healthy donors. Assay: immunoSEQ multiplex PCR; the TCRdb copy retains only in-frame clones and omits some. The table shows about 78,000 clones, with 90% to 97% occurring only once. Sequenced sample: PBMCs. All receptors derive from a man between 18 and 35 years old in good health and CMV-seropositive.

V is TRBV10-3 and J is TRBJ1-1; TRBD1 is a possible D gene (6 bases). The CDR3 runs to 15 residues. V lost 0 bases, J lost 5 bases, and 13 bases lay in between. Germline V gene lookup returns CDR1 ENHRY and CDR2 SYGVKD. CDR3: CAISESGGGATEAFF. The DNA for the CDR3 is TGTGCCATCAGTGAGTCAGGGGGGGGCGCAACTGAAGCTTTCTTT.

The CDR3 protein is CASRRTGTTYNEQFF. The CDR3 bases are TGTGCCAGCAGACGAACAGGGACCACCTACAATGAGCAGTTCTTC. The chain joins TRBV5-6 to TRBJ2-1; maybe TRBD1 (6 bases). The CDR3 consists of 15 residues. V was shortened by 5 bases and J by 2 bases, with 14 bases between the two germline ends. From germline, CDR1 is SGHDT and CDR2 YYEEEE.

The gene calls are TRBV11-2 and TRBJ2-1; D remains ambiguous. This CDR3 contains 14 residues. CDR1 and CDR2 (germline): SGHAT, FQNNGV. Trimming removed 1 base from V and 5 bases from J, with 9 bases in between. The CDR3 sequence: CASSLGARDNEQFF. In DNA form, the CDR3 reads TGTGCCAGCAGCTTAGGAGCTCGAGACAATGAGCAGTTCTTC.

This clone was counted once. The chain combines TRBV6-5 with TRBJ2-5; tentative D call: TRBD2 (7 bases). The V gene's germline CDR1 is MNHEY and CDR2 SVGAGI. The CDR3 is 15 amino acids. Deletions cut 2 bases from V and 4 bases from J, with 14 bases between. Here the CDR3 DNA reads TGTGCCAGCAGTTACGGGGGCGGGAGCCGAGAGACCCAGTACTTC. It specifies CASSYGGGSRETQYF.

V usage is TRBV6-1 and J usage is TRBJ1-1, with 9 bases matching TRBD1. The J segment lost 5 bases and the V segment lost 8 bases, leaving 12 bases of the junction unmatched. This CDR3 has 15 residues. CDR1 and CDR2 from the germline V gene are MNHNS and SASEGT. Here the CDR3 DNA reads TGTGCCAGCCCGGGACAGGGAGAAATCGTGACTGAAGCTTTCTTT. Protein product: CASPGQGEIVTEAFF.

The chain employs TRBV7-9 and TRBJ1-5; 8 nucleotides agree with TRBD1. Trimming at V came to 4 bases and at J to 1 base, leaving 6 bases not matched to a gene. CDR1 and CDR2 (germline): SEHNR, FQNEAQ (reference sequence). The CDR3 is 16 amino acids. Here the CDR3 DNA reads TGTGCCAGCAGCTCGACAGGGGATAGAAGCAATCAGCCCCAGCATTTT. Translating gives CASSSTGDRSNQPQHF.

This clone showed up just once. The rearrangement joins TRBV2 to TRBJ1-5; no reliable D call. CDR1 SNHLY and CDR2 FYNNEI come from the germline V gene. The ends were cut back, 7 bases at V and 0 bases at J, with 7 bases in the middle. The CDR3 sequence is 13 residues long. In DNA, the CDR3 is TGTGCCAGCAACCCCTATAGCAATCAGCCCCAGCATTTT. Its protein product is CASNPYSNQPQHF.

The chain employs TRBV10-3 and TRBJ2-7; D might be TRBD2 (6 bases). There are 14 residues in the CDR3. V lost 4 bases and J lost 3, with 13 bases in between. CDR1 and CDR2 from the germline V gene are ENHRY and SYGVKD. CDR3 nucleotides: TGTGCCATCAGTGCGGGACTTACCAACTACGAGCAGTACTTC. It is translated as CAISAGLTNYEQYF.